The 20 T cell receptor beta chains listed next were all sequenced from one sample in a study of blood T cell repertoires in COVID-19. Measured with immunoSEQ multiplex PCR; TCRdb has only the in-frame clones, and not every one. Among tens of thousands of clones listed, roughly 90% were seen once. The sequenced sample consisted of peripheral blood. The receptors derive from a man aged 25 to 45 with acute or convalescent COVID-19.

In its sample, this clone was seen a few times. J is TRBJ2-4 and V is TRBV4-2; no clear D gene. Between the trimmed V and J ends, which lost 0 bases and 0 bases, there was a span of 6 bases. Germline lookup yields CDR1 LGHNA and CDR2 YNFKEQ. This CDR3 contains 15 residues. For the CDR3, the DNA is TGTGCCAGCAGCCAAGATAAACTAGCCAAAAACATTCAGTACTTC. Protein sequence: CASSQDKLAKNIQYF.

The rearrangement uses TRBV7-2 and TRBJ1-2, with D maybe TRBD1 (6 bases). The V end was cut by 0 bases, the J end by 0 bases, with 20 bases between. This CDR3 region has 19 residues. The germline gives CDR1 SGHTA, CDR2 FQGNSA. The CDR3 region is CASSLAGSLGQSPNYGYTF. CDR3 bases: TGTGCCAGCAGCTTAGCGGGTTCCCTCGGACAGTCACCTAACTATGGCTACACCTTC.

This clone has just one count. The chain combines TRBV30 with TRBJ2-1, with D perhaps TRBD2 (5 bases). Germline V lookup: CDR1 GTSNPN, CDR2 SVGIG (reference sequence). This CDR3 has 14 residues. The V and J ends lost 3 bases and 8 bases respectively, with 17 bases between them. Here the CDR3 DNA reads TGTGCCTGGAGGCCCCCGGGCGAGGGAGATGAGCAGTTCTTC. Translating gives CAWRPPGEGDEQFF. The full variable domain, rest sourced from reference TRBV30 and TRBJ2-1, is SQTIHQWPATLVQPVGSPLSLECTVEGTSNPNLYWYRQAAGRGLQLLFYSVGIGQISSEVPQNLSASRPQDRQFILSSKKLLLSDSGFYLCAWRPPGEGDEQFFGPGTRLTVL.

This chain uses TRBV5-8 with TRBJ2-5; the match to TRBD2 covers 7 bases. J gave up 1 base and V 4 bases, and 7 bases lay outside the gene matches. Germline CDR1 and CDR2: SGHTS and YDEGEE. The CDR3 has 15 residues. CDR3: CASSQRDYSQETQYF. The CDR3 DNA reads as TGTGCCAGCAGCCAAAGGGACTATAGCCAAGAGACCCAGTACTTC.

This clone has more than one count but fewer than ten. The rearrangement joins TRBV19 to TRBJ2-7; D is possibly TRBD1 (6 bases). The CDR3 has 15 residues. Germline CDR1 and CDR2: LNHDA and SQIVND (reference sequence). Trimming cost V 6 bases and J 0 bases, with 15 bases left between them. CDR3 nucleotides: TGTGCCAGTAGCCGGACAGCTCAACCCTCCTACGAGCAGTACTTC. Residues: CASSRTAQPSYEQYF.

The chain employs TRBV11-2 and TRBJ2-7, with D hard to call. Germline V gives CDR1 SGHAT, CDR2 FQNNGV. The CDR3 totals 16 residues. With 0 bases removed from V and 0 bases from J, the gap between germline ends came to 12 bases. The CDR3 protein is CASSLDLALSSYEQYF. In DNA, the CDR3 is TGTGCCAGCAGCTTAGATCTTGCCTTGAGCTCCTACGAGCAGTACTTC.

V usage is TRBV7-2 and J usage is TRBJ1-1, with D hard to call. Germline V gene sequence: CDR1 SGHTA, CDR2 FQGNSA. Trimming stripped 3 bases from V and 0 bases from J, with 5 bases between. The CDR3 runs to 13 residues. This chain's CDR3 is CASSFSVNTEAFF. The CDR3 DNA is TGTGCCAGCAGCTTTTCGGTGAACACTGAAGCTTTCTTT.

CDR3 protein: CASSLVTGLRNTEAFF. CDR3 in DNA: TGTGCCAGCAGCTTGGTGACAGGGCTTCGGAACACTGAAGCTTTCTTT. This chain connects TRBV5-5 to TRBJ1-1; 7 bases are shared with TRBD1. The CDR3 sequence is 16 residues long. Per germline, CDR1 SGHKS and CDR2 YYEKEE (reference sequence). The trim removed 0 bases at V and 1 base at J, leaving 6 bases unmatched.

The chain couples TRBV19 to TRBJ2-2; 8 positions match TRBD1. This CDR3 contains 15 residues. The V gene's germline CDR1 is LNHDA and CDR2 SQIVND (reference sequence). V lost 1 base and J lost 6; bases outside the gene matches: 4. The CDR3 here is CASSIGTDRAGELFF. CDR3 DNA sequence: TGTGCCAGTAGTATAGGCACGGACAGGGCCGGGGAGCTGTTTTTT.

J is TRBJ1-5 and V is TRBV7-8, with TRBD1 as a possible D gene (5 bases). This CDR3 has 16 residues. V lost 5 bases, J lost 0 bases, and 14 bases lay in between. The V gene's germline CDR1 is SGHVS and CDR2 FQNEAQ. CDR3 sequence: CASSRNRSNSNQPQHF. The CDR3 DNA reads TGTGCCAGCAGCCGGAACAGGAGCAATAGCAATCAGCCCCAGCATTTT. Combining the CDR3 with reference TRBV7-8 and TRBJ1-5 gives the whole variable domain GAGVSQSPRYKVAKRGQDVALRCDPISGHVSLFWYQQALGQGPEFLTYFQNEAQLDKSGLPSDRFFAERPEGSVSTLKIQRTQQEDSAVYLCASSRNRSNSNQPQHFGDGTRLSIL.

The rearrangement links TRBV18 to TRBJ1-1; D is perhaps TRBD1 (6 bases). Germline CDR1 KGHSH, CDR2 LQKENI. CDR3 length: 17 residues. V was shortened by 1 base and J by 5 bases, with 20 bases between the two germline ends. The CDR3 nucleotides are TGTGCCAGCTCACCACGGGTCGCAGGGGCTGGGTGGACTGAAGCTTTCTTT. Its translation is CASSPRVAGAGWTEAFF.

The V call is TRBV27, the J call TRBJ1-2; 8 positions match TRBD1. Losses at the gene ends were 6 bases for V and 6 bases for J; bases not matched to a gene: 6. This CDR3 spans 13 amino acids. Germline V gene sequence: CDR1 MNHEY, CDR2 SMNVEV (reference sequence). The chain's CDR3 is CASRDREIDGYTF. CDR3 DNA: TGTGCCAGCAGGGACAGGGAAATTGATGGCTACACCTTC.

J is TRBJ1-4 and V is TRBV19, with a tentative D call TRBD1 (6 bases). Germline CDR1 reads LNHDA; CDR2 reads SQIVND (reference sequence). V lost 5 bases, J lost 2 bases, and 9 bases lay in between. The CDR3 has 14 residues. CDR3 protein: CASSPTGTNEKLFF. CDR3 DNA: TGTGCCAGTAGTCCGACAGGTACTAATGAAAAACTGTTTTTT.

The chain combines TRBV14 with TRBJ1-1; the D is unclear. The CDR3 totals 13 residues. V lost 4 bases, J lost 1 base, and 7 bases lay in between. From germline, CDR1 is SGHDN and CDR2 FVKESK. The CDR3 protein is CASSLSGNTEAFF. In DNA form, the CDR3 reads TGTGCCAGCAGCCTTTCGGGGAACACTGAAGCTTTCTTT.

The chain has TRBV19 and TRBJ1-1; 10 bases are a match to TRBD1. Germline trimming cut 4 bases from V and 11 bases from J; bases unmatched to any gene: 1. CDR1 and CDR2 from the germline V gene are LNHDA and SQIVND (reference sequence). The CDR3 totals 11 residues. This CDR3 reads CASSTGQGAFF. The CDR3 DNA sequence: TGTGCCAGTAGTACGGGACAGGGGGCTTTCTTT.

This clone has a single count. The chain employs TRBV6-6 and TRBJ1-2; 9 nucleotides line up with TRBD1. The junction had 12 bases not matched to a gene; V was cut back by 6 bases and J by 10 bases. The CDR3 runs 14 residues. The germline V gene has CDR1 MNHNY and CDR2 SVGAGI (reference sequence). CDR3 DNA: TGTGCCAGCAGCCTCGACCGGGACAGGGCGTTCTACACCTTC. Translating gives CASSLDRDRAFYTF.

The chain combines TRBV15 with TRBJ2-5; D may be TRBD2 (5 bases). CDR1 is LNHNV and CDR2 is YYDKDF in the germline V gene (reference sequence). This CDR3 has 14 amino acids. The germline V and J ends were trimmed by 0 bases and 9 bases, with 14 bases remaining between them. In nucleotides, the CDR3 is TGTGCCACCAGCAGAGATTACCGGGGTCAGGCCCAGTACTTC. Residues: CATSRDYRGQAQYF.

The chain uses TRBV2 and TRBJ2-1; 12 nucleotides agree with TRBD2. V was clipped by 1 base and J by 8 bases; unmatched bases: 9. CDR1 is SNHLY, CDR2 FYNNEI, per germline. The CDR3 runs to 17 residues. The CDR3 sequence: CASSEVRLAGGQYEQFF. The CDR3 bases are TGTGCCAGCAGTGAAGTGAGGCTAGCGGGGGGGCAATATGAGCAGTTCTTC.

V and J are TRBV5-1 and TRBJ1-2, with D possibly matching TRBD1 (6 bases). V shed 2 bases and J shed 5 bases, with 16 bases lying between them. This CDR3 comprises 15 residues. From germline, CDR1 is SGHRS and CDR2 YFSETQ. The CDR3 nucleotides read TGCGCCAGCAGCTTAATGACGCCGGGGACATATGGCTACACCTTC. This translates into CASSLMTPGTYGYTF.

This rearrangement joins TRBV9 to TRBJ2-1; possible D gene TRBD1, 5 bases. Per germline, CDR1 SGDLS and CDR2 YYNGEE. Trimming took 0 bases from V and 1 from J, leaving 14 bases between them. The CDR3 has 17 residues. DNA for the CDR3: TGTGCCAGCAGCGTAGCCCGACAGATAGATTCCTACAATGAGCAGTTCTTC. It specifies CASSVARQIDSYNEQFF.